One and the same sample provided the 13 T cell receptor beta chains below, sequenced in a study of blood T cell repertoires in COVID-19. Produced via immunoSEQ multiplex PCR; TCRdb's table is partial and in-frame only. The sample contains hundreds of thousands of clones, approximately 84% of which appear only once. Sequenced input: PBMCs or T cells enriched from blood (not recorded which). The receptors derive from a woman aged 25 to 45 who had recovered from COVID-19.

The chain recombines TRBV28 with TRBJ2-5, with TRBD2 identical over 7 bases. Trimming at V came to 3 bases and at J to 2 bases, leaving 18 bases not matched to a gene. The germline CDR1 and CDR2 sequences are MDHEN and SYDVKM. There are 19 residues in the CDR3. The CDR3 bases are TGTGCCAGCAGTTTTCCTGTGGGGGGGGGTGACTCCGCGCAAGAGACCCAGTACTTC. Translated, it gives CASSFPVGGGDSAQETQYF.

The chain links TRBV19 to TRBJ2-3; TRBD2 matches 9 bases. The germline V gene has CDR1 LNHDA and CDR2 SQIVND (reference sequence). Trimming at V came to 3 bases and at J to 0 bases, leaving 4 bases not matched to a gene. The CDR3 spans 16 residues. Here the CDR3 DNA reads TGTGCCAGTAGTATTAGACTAGCGGCCAGCACAGATACGCAGTATTTT. Protein sequence: CASSIRLAASTDTQYF.

The chain couples TRBV7-9 to TRBJ1-4; D is possibly TRBD1 (5 bases). This CDR3 has 14 residues. Germline V gene data show CDR1 as SEHNR and CDR2 as FQNEAQ (reference sequence). V was clipped by 5 bases and J by 6 bases, with 13 bases between them. CDR3 residues: CASSTQGSDEKLFF. The CDR3 DNA sequence: TGTGCCAGCAGCACCCAGGGATCCGATGAAAAACTGTTTTTT.

The chain uses TRBV3-1 (or the pseudogene TRBV3-2) and TRBJ1-6; D remains unclear. Germline CDR1 is LGHDT and CDR2 is YNNKEL (reference sequence). The CDR3 runs 16 residues. V lost 4 bases, J lost 9 bases, and 19 bases lay in between. The DNA of the CDR3 is TGTGCCAGCAGCCTCTCCCCTGCCTGGGCAACTTCACCCCTCCACTTT. The encoded protein is CASSLSPAWATSPLHF.

This sequence joins TRBV18 and TRBJ2-1; the D gene is possibly TRBD1 (5 bases). The CDR3 is made up of 16 amino acids. CDR1 is KGHSH, CDR2 LQKENI, per germline. Trimming left V 0 bases short and J 7 bases short, with 16 bases between. The CDR3 DNA reads TGTGCCAGCTCACCACCCTCAGGGTTAGCTCGGAATGAGCAGTTCTTC. It codes for CASSPPSGLARNEQFF. The whole variable domain, remainder taken from reference TRBV18 and TRBJ2-1, is NAGVMQNPRHLVRRRGQEARLRCSPMKGHSHVYWYRQLPEEGLKFMVYLQKENIIDESGMPKERFSAEFPKEGPSILRIQQVVRGDSAAYFCASSPPSGLARNEQFFGPGTRLTVL.

This chain uses TRBV11-2 with TRBJ2-1, with D maybe TRBD1 (5 bases). In germline, CDR1 is SGHAT, CDR2 FQNNGV. The V gene lost 5 bases and the J gene lost 0 bases, with 11 bases spanning the gap. The CDR3 has 15 amino acids. This chain's CDR3 is CASSARQSSYNEQFF. DNA for the CDR3: TGTGCCAGCAGCGCCCGACAGAGCTCCTACAATGAGCAGTTCTTC.

This chain uses TRBV7-6 with TRBJ2-3, with no clear D. V dropped 5 bases and J dropped 2 bases, with 8 bases sitting between them. This CDR3 contains 13 residues. Germline lookup yields CDR1 SGHVS and CDR2 FNYEAQ. This chain's CDR3 is CASSPGLTDTQYF. The CDR3 region has the DNA TGTGCCAGCAGCCCGGGTCTCACAGATACGCAGTATTTT.

This chain links TRBV27 with TRBJ2-1; 8 bases line up with TRBD1. The trim removed 3 bases at V and 7 bases at J, leaving 11 bases unmatched. The CDR3 has 16 amino acids. CDR1 MNHEY and CDR2 SMNVEV come from the germline V gene (reference sequence). CDR3 sequence: CASSFHPGGARNEQFF. CDR3 sequence (DNA): TGTGCCAGCAGTTTCCATCCAGGGGGCGCGCGAAATGAGCAGTTCTTC.

This sequence joins TRBV5-6 and TRBJ1-1, with D unclear. Trimming removed 1 base at V and 7 bases at J, with 11 bases between. The CDR3 is 13 amino acids. CDR1 and CDR2 (germline): SGHDT, YYEEEE. The CDR3 sequence is CASSLWQVIEAFF. The CDR3 nucleotides are TGTGCCAGCAGCTTGTGGCAGGTTATTGAAGCTTTCTTT.

J is TRBJ1-2 and V is TRBV28; 8 bases are a match to TRBD1. The J segment lost 4 bases and the V segment lost 3 bases, leaving 7 bases of the junction unmatched. Germline V lookup: CDR1 MDHEN, CDR2 SYDVKM. The CDR3 extends over 15 amino acids. The CDR3 bases are TGTGCCAGCAGTTTCTTCGACAGGGGCTCCTATGGCTACACCTTC. Its protein product is CASSFFDRGSYGYTF.

Note on this clone: Other DNA variants within this sample encode the same CDR3. The chain employs TRBV18 and TRBJ1-1; D remains unclear. This CDR3 region has 14 residues. The V end was cut by 0 bases, the J end by 0 bases, with 5 bases between. Looked up from germline, CDR1 is KGHSH and CDR2 is LQKENI. The CDR3 loop is CASSPPGVNTEAFF. The CDR3 nucleotides read TGTGCCAGCTCACCACCGGGCGTGAACACTGAAGCTTTCTTT.

The chain has TRBV5-1 and TRBJ1-1; 8 bases match TRBD1. V trimming: 4 bases; J trimming: 6 bases; junction bases outside the gene matches: 11. Germline V gives CDR1 SGHRS, CDR2 YFSETQ. The CDR3 covers 15 residues. The CDR3 here is CASSGPTGGIAEAFF. The CDR3 DNA reads TGCGCCAGCAGCGGGCCAACAGGGGGTATCGCTGAAGCTTTCTTT.

The CDR3 region is CASSDHRQRGSNQPQHF. CDR3 DNA: TGTGCCAGCAGTGACCATCGGCAGAGGGGGAGCAATCAGCCCCAGCATTTT. The V call is TRBV2, the J call TRBJ1-5, with a weak D call TRBD1 (6 bases). The germline CDR1 and CDR2 sequences are SNHLY and FYNNEI. This CDR3 comprises 17 residues. V was clipped by 3 bases and J by 1 base, with 16 bases between them.